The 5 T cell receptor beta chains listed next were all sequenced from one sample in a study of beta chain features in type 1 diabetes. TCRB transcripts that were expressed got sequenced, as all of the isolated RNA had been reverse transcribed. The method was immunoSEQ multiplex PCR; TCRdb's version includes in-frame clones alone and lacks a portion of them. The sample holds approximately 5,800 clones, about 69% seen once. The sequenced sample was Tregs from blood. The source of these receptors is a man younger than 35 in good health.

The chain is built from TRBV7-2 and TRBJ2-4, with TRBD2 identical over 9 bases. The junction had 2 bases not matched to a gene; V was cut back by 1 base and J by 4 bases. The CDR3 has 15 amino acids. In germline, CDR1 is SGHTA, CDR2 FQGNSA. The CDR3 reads CASSLEAGGKNIQYF. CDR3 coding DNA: TGTGCCAGCAGCTTAGAAGCGGGGGGAAAAAACATTCAGTACTTC.

The CDR3 spells CASSVTAGASFTDTQYF. CDR3 nucleotide sequence: TGTGCCAGCAGCGTAACTGCGGGGGCATCTTTCACAGATACGCAGTATTTT. This chain joins TRBV9 and TRBJ2-3; TRBD2 might be the D (7 bases). Germline values: CDR1 SGDLS, CDR2 YYNGEE. The CDR3 length is 17 residues. V shed 1 base and J shed 2 bases, with 17 bases lying between them.

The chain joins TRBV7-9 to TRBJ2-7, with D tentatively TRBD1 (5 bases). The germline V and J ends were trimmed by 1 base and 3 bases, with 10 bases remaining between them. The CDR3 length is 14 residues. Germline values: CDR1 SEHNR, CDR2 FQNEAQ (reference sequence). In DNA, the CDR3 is TGTGCCAGCAGCTTAGTGACAGTTCACTACGAGCAGTACTTC. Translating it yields CASSLVTVHYEQYF.

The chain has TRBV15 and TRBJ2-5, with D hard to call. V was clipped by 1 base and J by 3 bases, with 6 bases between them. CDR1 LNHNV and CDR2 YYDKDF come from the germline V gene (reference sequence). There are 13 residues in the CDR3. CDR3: CATSRVIEETQYF. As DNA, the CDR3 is TGTGCCACCAGCAGAGTTATCGAAGAGACCCAGTACTTC. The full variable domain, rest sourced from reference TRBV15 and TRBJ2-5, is DAMVIQNPRYQVTQFGKPVTLSCSQTLNHNVMYWYQQKSSQAPKLLFHYYDKDFNNEADTPDNFQSRRPNTSFCFLDIRSPGLGDTAMYLCATSRVIEETQYFGPGTRLLVL.

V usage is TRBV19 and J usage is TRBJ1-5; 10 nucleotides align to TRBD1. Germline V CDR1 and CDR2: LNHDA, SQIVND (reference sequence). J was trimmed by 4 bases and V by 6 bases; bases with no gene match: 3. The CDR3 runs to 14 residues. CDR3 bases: TGTGCCAGTAGAAGACAGGGGGCGAATCAGCCCCAGCATTTT. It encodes CASRRQGANQPQHF.